The rows below give T cell receptor beta chains drawn from one sample of a study of regulatory T cells in long-lasting Graves disease. Using its own MiXCR run on the multiplex PCR reads, TCRdb lists one record per CDR3 protein. Of 540,000 or so distinct CDR3 sequences listed, approximately 13% are singletons. These data were also reused for a study on T cells in Graves' hyperthyroidism and ophthalmopathy.

The sample was peripheral blood mononuclear cells (PBMCs), taken at new diagnosis, from a patient treated with antithyroid drugs. These receptors were obtained from a young man with Graves disease. CDR3s include the opening cysteine and the closing phenylalanine or tryptophan. D genes are given only for firm matches. Size is stated for part of the rows, as once, few or many counts, or as a class when the clone is expanded.

v_call	d_call	j_call	clone_size	cdr3_aa	cdr3_nt
TRBV13	NA	TRBJ2-2	many	CASSPAENTGELFF	TGTGCCAGCAGCCCAGCGGAAAACACCGGGGAGCTGTTTTTT
TRBV2	NA	TRBJ1-6	few	CASDGTNYNSPLHF	TGTGCCAGCGACGGGACAAACTATAATTCACCCCTCCACTTT
TRBV7-8	NA	TRBJ2-2	many	CASSFITGSLGTGELFF	TGTGCCAGCAGCTTTATAACCGGGAGTCTCGGCACCGGGGAGCTGTTTTTT
TRBV12-3/TRBV12-4	NA	TRBJ2-3	few	CASSVGGSSTDTQYF	TGTGCCAGCAGTGTGGGAGGTAGTTCCACAGATACGCAGTATTTT
TRBV29-1	NA	TRBJ1-2	NA	CSVGGGRTYGYTF	TGCAGCGTTGGAGGAGGACGGACTTATGGCTACACCTTC
TRBV15	NA	TRBJ1-5	few	CASKGPSNQPQHF	TGTGCCAGTAAGGGGCCCAGCAATCAGCCCCAGCATTTT
TRBV29-1	NA	TRBJ2-7	many	CSVMNPAVTREQYF	TGCAGCGTCATGAACCCGGCCGTAACGAGGGAGCAGTACTTC
TRBV28	NA	TRBJ2-2	many	CASSGARKTGELFF	TGTGCCAGCAGCGGCGCGAGAAAAACCGGGGAGCTGTTTTTT
TRBV5-1	NA	TRBJ1-2	many	CASSPGGGNPGGYTF	TGCGCCAGCAGCCCCGGGGGCGGAAATCCAGGAGGCTACACCTTC
TRBV6-1	NA	TRBJ2-7	NA	CAAGIPIYEQYF	TGTGCGGCGGGGATACCGATCTACGAGCAGTACTTC
TRBV6-2/TRBV6-3	NA	TRBJ1-5	many	CASGSNSGGGNQPQHF	TGTGCCAGCGGTTCAAATTCGGGGGGTGGCAATCAGCCCCAGCATTTT
TRBV6-1	NA	TRBJ2-3	NA	CASMGDGTQYF	TGTGCCAGCATGGGGGATGGTACGCAGTATTTT
TRBV6-1	NA	TRBJ2-5	many	CASSEGKETQYF	TGTGCCAGCAGTGAAGGGAAAGAGACCCAGTACTTC
TRBV27	NA	TRBJ2-3	few	CASSFSSSGTDTQYF	TGTGCCAGCAGTTTTTCCTCGAGTGGCACAGATACGCAGTATTTT